This T cell receptor (beta chain) was identified during a study of T cell responses to AZD1222 COVID-19 vaccine. Using immunoSEQ multiplex PCR, the repertoire was profiled, and TCRdb retains in-frame clones only, with some absent. The sample includes some 200,000 clones, approximately 94% seen only once; the top ten take 3.6%. General study findings and limits: Spike-specific TCR repertoires showed rising breadth and depth after two AZD1222 doses. Repertoire sampling occurred only after the peak T cell response. Unmutated regions of variants are reportedly targeted by nearly half of spike-specific TCRs.

The CDR3 runs to 15 residues. The germline gives CDR1 SGHRS, CDR2 YFSETQ. Trimming shortened V by 0 bases and J by 0 bases, and 7 bases separated the two germline ends. Of note for this clone: Antigen: not known. This same CDR3 is encoded by further DNA sequences in the sample.

The sample here was peripheral blood, taken 28 days after the second dose of the MenACWY control vaccine. The chain recombines TRBV5-1 with TRBJ2-1; a weak D match, TRBD2 (5 bases). The sequence was collected from an adult who received the MenACWY meningococcal vaccine as a control. The CDR3 sequence: CASSLEGSSYNEQFF. The CDR3 DNA sequence: TGCGCCAGCAGCTTGGAAGGGAGCTCCTACAATGAGCAGTTCTTC. The complete variable domain, with remaining parts taken from reference TRBV5-1 and TRBJ2-1, reads KAGVTQTPRYLIKTRGQQVTLSCSPISGHRSVSWYQQTPGQGLQFLFEYFSETQRNKGNFPGRFSGRQFSNSRSEMNVSTLELGDSALYLCASSLEGSSYNEQFFGPGTRLTVL.